The 7 T cell receptor beta chains listed next were all sequenced from one sample in a study of PD-1 blockade in classical Hodgkin lymphoma. Sequencing used immunoSEQ multiplex PCR; TCRdb keeps in-frame clones, though not all of them. This sample has 35,000 to 45,000 clones, with approximately 86% found just once. Each of the patients experienced relapse following autologous stem cell transplantation, and their brentuximab vedotin exposure differed. Sequences were derived from peripheral blood mononuclear cells (PBMCs), sampled before the second cycle of nivolumab. All receptors derive from a human donor with classical Hodgkin lymphoma.

This chain joins TRBV28 and TRBJ2-2; TRBD1 might be the D (6 bases). This CDR3 is 16 amino acids long. The germline V gene encodes CDR1 MDHEN and CDR2 SYDVKM. V shed 1 base and J shed 7 bases, with 16 bases lying between them. The CDR3 loop is CASSLYWGPRGGELFF. The CDR3 DNA is TGTGCCAGCAGTTTATATTGGGGGCCTCGGGGCGGGGAGCTGTTTTTT.

The V call is TRBV5-1, the J call TRBJ2-7, with 11 bases matching TRBD2. There are 14 residues in the CDR3. Unmatched junction bases numbered 0, after V lost 4 bases and J lost 0 bases. CDR1 and CDR2 (germline): SGHRS, YFSETQ. The CDR3 spells CASSTSGSSYEQYF. DNA for the CDR3: TGCGCCAGCAGCACTAGCGGGAGCTCCTACGAGCAGTACTTC.

The genes are TRBV9 and TRBJ2-1; D is undetermined. The length of the CDR3 is 14 residues. The V and J ends lost 1 base and 0 bases respectively, with 5 bases between them. Germline V CDR1 and CDR2: SGDLS, YYNGEE. Here the CDR3 DNA reads TGTGCCAGCAGCGTAAGTAGCTCCTACAATGAGCAGTTCTTC. Translating gives CASSVSSSYNEQFF.

The J gene is TRBJ1-1, the V gene TRBV30, with TRBD1 as a possible D gene (6 bases). The CDR3 has 11 residues. The V end lost 8 bases, the J end lost 5 bases, and 12 bases lay between the germline ends. Germline V gene lookup returns CDR1 GTSNPN and CDR2 SVGIG (reference sequence). The CDR3 is CALVGGTEAFF. The CDR3 DNA reads TGTGCCCTGGTAGGGGGGACTGAAGCTTTCTTT.

V is TRBV19 and J is TRBJ1-1, with D possibly being TRBD1 (6 bases). V lost 5 bases to trimming and J lost 1 base, with 11 bases between them. There are 14 residues in the CDR3. The germline gives CDR1 LNHDA, CDR2 SQIVND (reference sequence). CDR3 residues: CASSPRQANTEAFF. The CDR3 coding sequence is TGTGCCAGTAGTCCCCGACAGGCGAACACTGAAGCTTTCTTT. The complete variable domain, with remaining parts taken from reference TRBV19 and TRBJ1-1, reads DGGITQSPKYLFRKEGQNVTLSCEQNLNHDAMYWYRQDPGQGLRLIYYSQIVNDFQKGDIAEGYSVSREKKESFPLTVTSAQKNPTAFYLCASSPRQANTEAFFGQGTRLTVV.

This chain joins TRBV19 and TRBJ2-3; 10 positions match TRBD2. The V and J ends lost 7 bases and 2 bases, in that order; junction bases with no gene match: 18. Germline CDR1 and CDR2: LNHDA and SQIVND (reference sequence). CDR3 size: 19 residues. This CDR3 reads CASTPEGTSARIYTDTQYF. In DNA, the CDR3 is TGTGCCAGTACTCCTGAGGGGACTAGCGCCCGAATCTACACAGATACGCAGTATTTT.

The rearrangement joins TRBV28 to TRBJ1-5, with TRBD1 matching over 9 bases. After removal of 10 bases from V and 5 bases from J, the junction contained 6 bases not matched to a gene. CDR1 and CDR2 (germline): MDHEN, SYDVKM. The CDR3 runs 13 residues. The CDR3 spells CATTGGGYQPQHF. In nucleotides, the CDR3 is TGTGCCACCACAGGGGGCGGGTATCAGCCCCAGCATTTT.